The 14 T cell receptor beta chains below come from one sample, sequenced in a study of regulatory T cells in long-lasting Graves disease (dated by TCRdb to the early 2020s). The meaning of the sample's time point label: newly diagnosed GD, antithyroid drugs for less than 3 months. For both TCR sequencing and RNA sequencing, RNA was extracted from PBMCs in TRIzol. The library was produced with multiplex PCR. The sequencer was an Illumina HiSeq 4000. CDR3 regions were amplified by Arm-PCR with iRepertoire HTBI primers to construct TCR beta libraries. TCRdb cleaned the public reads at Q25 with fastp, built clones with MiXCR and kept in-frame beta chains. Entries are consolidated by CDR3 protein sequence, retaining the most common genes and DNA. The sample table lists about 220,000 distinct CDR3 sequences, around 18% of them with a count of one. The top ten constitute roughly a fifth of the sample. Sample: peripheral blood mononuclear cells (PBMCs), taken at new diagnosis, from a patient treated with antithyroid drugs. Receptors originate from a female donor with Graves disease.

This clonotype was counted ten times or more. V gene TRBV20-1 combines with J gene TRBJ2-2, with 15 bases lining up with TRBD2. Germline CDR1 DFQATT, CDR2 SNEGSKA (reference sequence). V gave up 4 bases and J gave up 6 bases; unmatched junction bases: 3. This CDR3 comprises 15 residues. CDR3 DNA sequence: TGCAGTGCTAAAGGACTAGCGGGAGGGGCCGGGGAGCTGTTTTTT. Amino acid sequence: CSAKGLAGGAGELFF.

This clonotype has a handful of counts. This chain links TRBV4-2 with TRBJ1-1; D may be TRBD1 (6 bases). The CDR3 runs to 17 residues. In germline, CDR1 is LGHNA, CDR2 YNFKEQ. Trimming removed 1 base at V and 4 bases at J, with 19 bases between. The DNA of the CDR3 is TGTGCCAGCAGCCAAGGGGCCAGGGGCTTCCACCCCACTGAAGCTTTCTTT. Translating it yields CASSQGARGFHPTEAFF.

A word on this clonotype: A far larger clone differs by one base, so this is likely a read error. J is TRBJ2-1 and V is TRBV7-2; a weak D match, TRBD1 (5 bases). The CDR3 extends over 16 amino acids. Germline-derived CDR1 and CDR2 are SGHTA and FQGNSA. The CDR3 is CASSLGAGLLYNKQFF. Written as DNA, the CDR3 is TGTGCCAGCAGCTTAGGGGCAGGGTTGTTGTACAATAAGCAGTTCTTC.

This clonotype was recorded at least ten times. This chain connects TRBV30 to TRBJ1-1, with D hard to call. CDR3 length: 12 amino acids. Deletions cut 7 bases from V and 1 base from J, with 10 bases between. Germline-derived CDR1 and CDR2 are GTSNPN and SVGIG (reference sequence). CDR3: CASSKGNTEAFF. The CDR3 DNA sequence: TGTGCCTCCTCGAAGGGGAACACTGAAGCTTTCTTT.

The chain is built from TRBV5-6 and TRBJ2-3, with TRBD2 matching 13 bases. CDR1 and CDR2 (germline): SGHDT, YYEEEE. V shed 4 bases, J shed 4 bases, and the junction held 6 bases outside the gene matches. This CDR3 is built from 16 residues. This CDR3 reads CASSARTSGSSDTQYF. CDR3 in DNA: TGTGCCAGCAGCGCACGGACTAGCGGGAGTTCAGATACGCAGTATTTT.

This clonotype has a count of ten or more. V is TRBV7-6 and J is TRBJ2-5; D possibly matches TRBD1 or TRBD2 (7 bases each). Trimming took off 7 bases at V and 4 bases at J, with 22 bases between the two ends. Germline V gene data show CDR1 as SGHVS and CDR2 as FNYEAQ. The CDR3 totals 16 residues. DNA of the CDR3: TGTGCCAGCACCGTCTCCACAGGGGAGGGAGGAGAGACCCAGTACTTC. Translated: CASTVSTGEGGETQYF. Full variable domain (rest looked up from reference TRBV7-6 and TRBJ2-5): GAGVSQSPRYKVTKRGQDVALRCDPISGHVSLYWYRQALGQGPEFLTYFNYEAQQDKSGLPNDRFSAERPEGSISTLTIQRTEQRDSAMYRCASTVSTGEGGETQYFGPGTRLLVL.

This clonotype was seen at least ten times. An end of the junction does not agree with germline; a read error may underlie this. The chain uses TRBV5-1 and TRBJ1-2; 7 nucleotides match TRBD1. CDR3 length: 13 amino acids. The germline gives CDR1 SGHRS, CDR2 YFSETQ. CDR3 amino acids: CASSLGDRDGYTF. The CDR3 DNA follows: TGTGCCAGCAGCTTGGGAGACAGGGATGGCTACACCTTC.

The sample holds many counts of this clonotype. CDR3 sequence reads: CASSQSIQGTDTQYF. The DNA for the CDR3 is TGCGCCAGCAGCCAATCTATCCAGGGAACAGATACGCAGTATTTT. This sequence joins TRBV4-1 and TRBJ2-3; TRBD1 is a possible D gene (5 bases). CDR3 length: 15 residues. Germline V gene data show CDR1 as MGHRA and CDR2 as YSYEKL. V was clipped by 2 bases and J by 3 bases, with 12 bases between them.

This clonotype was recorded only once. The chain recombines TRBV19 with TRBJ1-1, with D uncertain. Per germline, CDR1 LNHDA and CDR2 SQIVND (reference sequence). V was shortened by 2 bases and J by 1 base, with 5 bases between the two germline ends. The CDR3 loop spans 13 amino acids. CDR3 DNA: TGTGCCAGTAGTATACCCAAGAACACTGAAGCTTTCTTT. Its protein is CASSIPKNTEAFF.

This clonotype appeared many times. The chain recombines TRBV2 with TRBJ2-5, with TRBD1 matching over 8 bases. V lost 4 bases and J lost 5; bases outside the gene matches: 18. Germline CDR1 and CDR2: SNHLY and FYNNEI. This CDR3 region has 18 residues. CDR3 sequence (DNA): TGTGCCAGCAGTGGCCCCACCGGACAGGGTATCGTTTCGGAGACCCAGTACTTC. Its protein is CASSGPTGQGIVSETQYF.

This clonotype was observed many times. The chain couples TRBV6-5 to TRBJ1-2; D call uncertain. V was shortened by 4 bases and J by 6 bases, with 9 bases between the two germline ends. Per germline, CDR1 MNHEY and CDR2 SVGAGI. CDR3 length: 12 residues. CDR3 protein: CASSFPADGYTF. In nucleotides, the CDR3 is TGTGCCAGCAGTTTCCCGGCAGATGGCTACACCTTC.

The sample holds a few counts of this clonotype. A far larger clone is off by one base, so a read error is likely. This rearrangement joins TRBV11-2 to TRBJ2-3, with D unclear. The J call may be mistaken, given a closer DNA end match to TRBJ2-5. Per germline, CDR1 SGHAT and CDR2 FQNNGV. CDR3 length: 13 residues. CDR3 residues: CASSPGSTETQYF. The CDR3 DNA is TGTGCCAGCAGCCCCGGATCGACGGAGACCCAGTACTTC.

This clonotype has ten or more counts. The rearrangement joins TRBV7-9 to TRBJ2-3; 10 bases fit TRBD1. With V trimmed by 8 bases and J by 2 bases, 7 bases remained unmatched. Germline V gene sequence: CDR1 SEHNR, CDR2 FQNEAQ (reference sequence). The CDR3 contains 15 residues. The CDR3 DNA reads TGTGCCAGCCCTCGGACAGGGGGGAACACAGATACGCAGTATTTT. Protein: CASPRTGGNTDTQYF.

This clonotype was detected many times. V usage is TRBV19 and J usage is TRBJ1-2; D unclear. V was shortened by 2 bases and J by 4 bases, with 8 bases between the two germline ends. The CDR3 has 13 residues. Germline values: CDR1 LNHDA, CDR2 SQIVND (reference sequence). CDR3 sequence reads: CASSIWGGYGYTF. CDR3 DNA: TGTGCCAGTAGTATATGGGGTGGCTATGGCTACACCTTC.